This note documents a single T cell receptor beta chain sequence. Its matching antigen is unknown. Trimming took off 4 bases at V and 1 base at J, with 21 bases between the two ends. Germline V gives CDR1 LGHNA, CDR2 YNFKEQ. The CDR3 sequence is 18 residues long. Libraries were prepared by immunoSEQ multiplex PCR; TCRdb keeps only in-frame clonotypes and omits some of them. This table holds about 21,000 clones, around 83% found once. These data originate in a study of OX40 agonist ivuxolimab in advanced cancers. The wider study: A male proportion of about 84% was recorded, with mean age around 64 years and range about 20 to 79. The eligibility criteria allowed prior anti-PD-1, anti-PD-L1 or anti-CTLA-4 therapy, and roughly 39% had some. Study results and limitations: Clones of CD4+ and CD8+ blood T cells grew by week 6 at doses of 0.1 to 3.0 mg/kg.

The chain joins TRBV4-2 to TRBJ2-3, with D perhaps TRBD2 (6 bases). Material: CD4+ or CD8+ T cells sorted from blood, obtained in a trial of the OX40 agonist ivuxolimab. The sequence came from an adult with an advanced solid tumor such as melanoma, head and neck, liver or kidney cancer. The CDR3 DNA is TGTGCCAGCAGCCCCTACCCTCCCGGGGGTTCTGGCACAGATACGCAGTATTTT. It yields the protein CASSPYPPGGSGTDTQYF.